This T cell receptor beta chain was documented in a study of blood T cell repertoires in COVID-19. Produced via immunoSEQ multiplex PCR; TCRdb's table is partial and in-frame only. This sample has 200,000 or so clones; roughly nine tenths occur once, and the top ten carry more than 3%. The CDR3 is 15 residues long. The germline V gene has CDR1 KGHDR and CDR2 SFDVKD. With 5 bases removed from V and 0 bases from J, the gap between germline ends came to 13 bases. The TCR comes from a woman aged 18-30 years in a cohort exposed to, infected with or recovered from COVID-19 (not recorded which). Sample: PBMCs or T cells enriched from blood (not recorded which). The rearrangement uses TRBV24-1 and TRBJ2-7; no clear D gene. CDR3: CATSVWKDNSYEQYF. The DNA of the CDR3 is TGTGCCACCAGTGTCTGGAAAGACAACTCCTACGAGCAGTACTTC.